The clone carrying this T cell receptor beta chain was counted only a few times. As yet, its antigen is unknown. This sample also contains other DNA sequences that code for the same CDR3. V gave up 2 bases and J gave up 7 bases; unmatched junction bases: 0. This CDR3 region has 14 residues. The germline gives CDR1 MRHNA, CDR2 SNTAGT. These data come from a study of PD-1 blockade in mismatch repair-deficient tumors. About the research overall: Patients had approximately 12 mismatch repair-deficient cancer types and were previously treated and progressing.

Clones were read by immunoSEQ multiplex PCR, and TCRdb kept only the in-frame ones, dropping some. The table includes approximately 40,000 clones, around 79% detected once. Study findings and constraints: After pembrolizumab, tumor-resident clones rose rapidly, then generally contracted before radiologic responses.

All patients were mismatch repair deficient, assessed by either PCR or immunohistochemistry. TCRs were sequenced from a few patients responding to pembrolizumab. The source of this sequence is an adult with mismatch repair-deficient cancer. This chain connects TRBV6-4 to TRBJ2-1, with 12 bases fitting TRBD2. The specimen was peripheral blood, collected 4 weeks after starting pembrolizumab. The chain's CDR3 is CASSDGTSGNEQFF. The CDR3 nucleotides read TGTGCCAGCAGTGACGGGACTAGCGGGAATGAGCAGTTCTTC.